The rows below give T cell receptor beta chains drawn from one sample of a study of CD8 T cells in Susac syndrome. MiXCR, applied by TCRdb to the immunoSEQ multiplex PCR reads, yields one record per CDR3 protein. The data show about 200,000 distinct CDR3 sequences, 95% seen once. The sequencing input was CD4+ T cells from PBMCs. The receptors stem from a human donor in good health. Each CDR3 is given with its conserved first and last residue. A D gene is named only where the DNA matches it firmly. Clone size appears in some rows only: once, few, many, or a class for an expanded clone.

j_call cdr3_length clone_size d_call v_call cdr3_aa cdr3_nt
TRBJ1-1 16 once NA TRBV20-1 CSARDYTTAGNAEAFF TGCAGTGCTAGAGACTATACAACGGCGGGTAACGCTGAAGCTTTCTTT
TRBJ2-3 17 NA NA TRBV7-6 CASSLTRLRGSTDTQYF TGTGCCAGCAGCTTAACTCGCCTCAGGGGCAGCACAGATACGCAGTATTTT
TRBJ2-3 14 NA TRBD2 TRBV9 CASSVLAGTDTQYF TGTGCCAGCAGCGTTCTAGCGGGCACAGATACGCAGTATTTT
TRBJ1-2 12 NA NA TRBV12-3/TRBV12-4 CASNPGDYGYTF TGTGCCAGCAATCCCGGGGACTATGGCTACACCTTC
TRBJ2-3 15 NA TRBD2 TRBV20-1 CSASHTSGRAHTQYF TGCAGTGCTAGCCATACTAGCGGGAGGGCCCATACGCAGTATTTT
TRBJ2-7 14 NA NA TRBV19 CASSINPGTYEQYF TGTGCCAGTAGTATTAACCCAGGGACCTACGAGCAGTACTTC
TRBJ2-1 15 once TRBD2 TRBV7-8 CASTSVPLAGSEQFF TGTGCCAGCACCTCGGTCCCGCTAGCGGGGAGTGAGCAGTTCTTC
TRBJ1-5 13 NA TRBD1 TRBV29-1 CSAWTGDNQPQHF TGCAGCGCCTGGACAGGGGATAATCAGCCCCAGCATTTT
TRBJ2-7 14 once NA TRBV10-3 CAISEAGGVYEQYF TGTGCCATCAGTGAAGCAGGGGGGGTCTACGAGCAGTACTTC
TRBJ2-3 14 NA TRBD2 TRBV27 CASSSGGETDTQYF TGTGCCAGCAGTTCCGGGGGGGAGACAGATACGCAGTATTTT
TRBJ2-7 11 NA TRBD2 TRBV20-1 CSARGLAEQYF TGCAGTGCTAGAGGACTAGCGGAGCAGTACTTC
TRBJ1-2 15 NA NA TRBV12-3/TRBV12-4 CASSLRDHPRLGYTF TGTGCCAGCAGTTTAAGGGACCATCCTAGACTCGGCTACACCTTC
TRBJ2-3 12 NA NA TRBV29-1 CSVVSVSDTQYF TGCAGCGTCGTATCCGTTTCGGATACGCAGTATTTT
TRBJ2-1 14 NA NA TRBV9 CASSRKGEGDEQFF TGTGCCAGCAGCCGTAAGGGGGAAGGGGATGAGCAGTTCTTC
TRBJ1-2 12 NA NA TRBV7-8 CASSPGDYGYTF TGTGCCAGCTCCCCGGGGGACTATGGCTACACCTTC
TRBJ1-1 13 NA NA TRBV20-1 CSAIGTARTEAFF TGCAGTGCTATAGGGACGGCGCGGACTGAAGCTTTCTTT
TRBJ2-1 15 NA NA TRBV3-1 CASSQWGSSYNEQFF TGTGCCAGCAGCCAATGGGGAAGCTCCTACAATGAGCAGTTCTTC